Listed below are T cell receptor delta chains from one sample, sequenced in a study of gamma-delta chains in newborns, infants, children. TCRdb made new clone calls on the reads using CATT. In the table there are over 4,500 delta-chain clones, under 3% of which are singletons. Sequencing input: blood. The receptor source for this set is a child who was a newborn, infant or young child, either healthy, febrile or measles-vaccinated (not recorded which). Each CDR3 is given with its conserved first and last residue. The D gene is left open where the match is weak. Clone size is stated in some rows and not others, as once, few, many or a class when expanded.

v_gene: TRDV2
abundance: NA
len: 17
j_gene: TRDJ3
d_gene: TRDD3
CDR3aa: CACDILGDSWDTRQMFF
CDR3nt: TGTGCCTGTGACATACTGGGGGACTCCTGGGACACCCGACAGATGTTTTTC

v_gene: TRDV2
abundance: medium-sized
len: 16
j_gene: TRDJ1
d_gene: TRDD3
CDR3aa: CACDVLGDKYTDKLIF
CDR3nt: TGTGCCTGTGACGTACTGGGGGATAAGTACACCGATAAACTCATCTTT

v_gene: TRDV2
abundance: NA
len: 18
j_gene: TRDJ3
d_gene: TRDD3
CDR3aa: CACDTAGGSSWDTRQMFF
CDR3nt: TGTGCCTGTGACACCGCTGGGGGAAGCTCCTGGGACACCCGACAGATGTTTTTC

v_gene: TRAV29/DV5
abundance: few
len: 15
j_gene: TRDJ1
d_gene: TRDD3
CDR3aa: CAAGTGGPYTDKLIF
CDR3nt: TGTGCAGCGGGGACTGGGGGACCATACACCGATAAACTCATCTTT

v_gene: TRDV2
abundance: NA
len: 15
j_gene: TRDJ2
d_gene: NA
CDR3aa: CACDTVSRATAQLFF
CDR3nt: TGTGCCTGTGACACCGTGAGCCGCGCGACAGCACAACTCTTCTTT

v_gene: TRDV2
abundance: few
len: 15
j_gene: TRDJ1
d_gene: TRDD3
CDR3aa: CACDTGGLGDKKLIF
CDR3nt: TGTGCCTGTGACACCGGAGGACTGGGGGATAAGAAACTCATCTTT

v_gene: TRAV29/DV5
abundance: few
len: 21
j_gene: TRDJ2
d_gene: TRDD3
CDR3aa: CAASALRFYGWGIPLTAQLFF
CDR3nt: TGTGCAGCAAGCGCGTTGCGGTTCTATGGCTGGGGGATACCCTTGACAGCACAACTCTTCTTT

v_gene: TRDV1
abundance: few
len: 18
j_gene: TRDJ1
d_gene: TRDD3
CDR3aa: CALGDLLGDTVFDDKLIF
CDR3nt: TGTGCTCTTGGGGACCTACTGGGGGATACAGTTTTCGACGATAAACTCATCTTT

v_gene: TRDV2
abundance: medium-sized
len: 19
j_gene: TRDJ1
d_gene: TRDD3
CDR3aa: CACDPVLGDTRLYTDKLIF
CDR3nt: TGTGCCTGTGACCCTGTACTGGGGGATACGCGCTTGTACACCGATAAACTCATCTTT

v_gene: TRDV2
abundance: NA
len: 21
j_gene: TRDJ3
d_gene: TRDD3
CDR3aa: CACDKVGYAGPSSWDTRQMFF
CDR3nt: TGTGCCTGTGACAAAGTGGGATACGCTGGCCCGTCCTCCTGGGACACCCGACAGATGTTTTTC

v_gene: TRDV2
abundance: medium-sized
len: 18
j_gene: TRDJ3
d_gene: TRDD3
CDR3aa: CACDTAGGNSWDTRQMFF
CDR3nt: TGTGCCTGTGACACCGCTGGGGGAAACTCCTGGGACACCCGACAGATGTTTTTC

v_gene: TRDV2
abundance: NA
len: 17
j_gene: TRDJ3
d_gene: TRDD3
CDR3aa: CACDTGIRRWDTRQMFF
CDR3nt: TGTGCCTGTGACACGGGGATACGCAGGTGGGACACCCGACAGATGTTTTTC

v_gene: TRDV2
abundance: few
len: 19
j_gene: TRDJ3
d_gene: TRDD3
CDR3aa: CACDVLLGDTSWDTRQMFF
CDR3nt: TGTGCCTGTGACGTTCTACTGGGGGATACCTCCTGGGACACCCGACAGATGTTTTTC

v_gene: TRDV2
abundance: NA
len: 18
j_gene: TRDJ3
d_gene: TRDD3
CDR3aa: CACDAWGTSSWDTRQMFF
CDR3nt: TGTGCCTGTGACGCTTGGGGGACTAGCTCCTGGGACACCCGACAGATGTTTTTC

v_gene: TRDV2
abundance: medium-sized
len: 16
j_gene: TRDJ1
d_gene: TRDD3
CDR3aa: CACDLLGDKYTDKLIF
CDR3nt: TGTGCCTGTGACCTACTGGGGGATAAGTACACCGATAAACTCATCTTT

v_gene: TRDV2
abundance: medium-sized
len: 17
j_gene: TRDJ3
d_gene: TRDD3
CDR3aa: CACDYWGSSWDTRQMFF
CDR3nt: TGTGCCTGTGATTACTGGGGGAGCTCCTGGGACACCCGACAGATGTTTTTC

v_gene: TRDV2
abundance: few
len: 19
j_gene: TRDJ3
d_gene: TRDD3
CDR3aa: CACDPGGYAGSWDTRQMFF
CDR3nt: TGTGCCTGTGACCCCGGGGGATACGCGGGCTCCTGGGACACCCGACAGATGTTTTTC

v_gene: TRDV2
abundance: NA
len: 15
j_gene: TRDJ1
d_gene: NA
CDR3aa: CACDSVGIRSDKLIF
CDR3nt: TGTGCCTGTGACTCAGTGGGGATCAGATCCGATAAACTCATCTTT

v_gene: TRDV2
abundance: NA
len: 14
j_gene: TRDJ2
d_gene: TRDD3
CDR3aa: CACDPLGDTAQLFF
CDR3nt: TGTGCCTGCGACCCACTGGGGGATACAGCACAACTCTTCTTT

v_gene: TRDV2
abundance: few
len: 17
j_gene: TRDJ1
d_gene: TRDD3
CDR3aa: CACDSTGGPISTDKLIF
CDR3nt: TGTGCCTGTGACAGCACTGGGGGCCCCATATCTACCGATAAACTCATCTTT

v_gene: TRDV2
abundance: few
len: 20
j_gene: TRDJ3
d_gene: TRDD3
CDR3aa: CACDTWVLGESSWDTRQMFF
CDR3nt: TGTGCCTGTGACACATGGGTACTGGGGGAGAGCTCCTGGGACACCCGACAGATGTTTTTC

v_gene: TRDV3
abundance: few
len: 16
j_gene: TRDJ3
d_gene: NA
CDR3aa: CAFRGPRAWDTRQMFF
CDR3nt: TGTGCCTTTCGGGGACCCAGGGCCTGGGACACCCGACAGATGTTTTTC

v_gene: TRDV2
abundance: NA
len: 19
j_gene: TRDJ3
d_gene: TRDD3
CDR3aa: CACDKTGGYAPWDTRQMFF
CDR3nt: TGTGCCTGTGACAAAACTGGGGGATACGCGCCCTGGGACACCCGACAGATGTTTTTC

v_gene: TRDV1
abundance: NA
len: 23
j_gene: TRDJ1
d_gene: NA
CDR3aa: CALGDLQGVPTSWGCQYTDKLIF
CDR3nt: TGTGCTCTTGGGGACTTACAGGGGGTTCCTACGTCGTGGGGATGCCAGTACACCGATAAACTCATCTTT

v_gene: TRDV2
abundance: NA
len: 19
j_gene: TRDJ3
d_gene: NA
CDR3aa: CACDVVGVTSSWDTRQMFF
CDR3nt: TGTGCCTGTGACGTGGTGGGGGTAACAAGCTCCTGGGACACCCGACAGATGTTTTTC

v_gene: TRDV2
abundance: few
len: 16
j_gene: TRDJ1
d_gene: TRDD3
CDR3aa: CACDLWGIRDTDKLIF
CDR3nt: TGTGCCTGTGACCTCTGGGGGATACGCGACACCGATAAACTCATCTTT

v_gene: TRDV2
abundance: NA
len: 18
j_gene: TRDJ3
d_gene: TRDD3
CDR3aa: CACDSTGGLPWDTRQMFF
CDR3nt: TGTGCCTGTGACAGTACTGGGGGATTACCCTGGGACACCCGACAGATGTTTTTC

v_gene: TRDV2
abundance: medium-sized
len: 17
j_gene: TRDJ3
d_gene: TRDD3
CDR3aa: CACDSTGGSWDTRQMFF
CDR3nt: TGTGCCTGTGACAGTACTGGGGGCTCCTGGGACACCCGACAGATGTTTTTC

v_gene: TRDV2
abundance: few
len: 19
j_gene: TRDJ3
d_gene: TRDD3
CDR3aa: CACEEVGDTISWDTRQMFF
CDR3nt: TGTGCCTGTGAAGAGGTGGGGGATACGATTTCCTGGGACACCCGACAGATGTTTTTC

v_gene: TRAV29/DV5
abundance: NA
len: 20
j_gene: TRDJ1
d_gene: TRDD3
CDR3aa: CAAGVSFPITGGSDTDKLIF
CDR3nt: TGTGCAGCAGGCGTCTCCTTCCCCATTACTGGGGGATCGGACACCGATAAACTCATCTTT

v_gene: TRDV2
abundance: NA
len: 19
j_gene: TRDJ1
d_gene: TRDD3
CDR3aa: CACDSVPNWGILTLDKLIF
CDR3nt: TGTGCCTGTGATTCCGTTCCTAACTGGGGGATACTCACCCTCGATAAACTCATCTTT

v_gene: TRDV2
abundance: few
len: 18
j_gene: TRDJ3
d_gene: NA
CDR3aa: CACDPLLASSWDTRQMFF
CDR3nt: TGTGCCTGTGACCCCTTACTGGCAAGCTCCTGGGACACCCGACAGATGTTTTTC

v_gene: TRDV1
abundance: few
len: 18
j_gene: TRDJ1
d_gene: TRDD3
CDR3aa: CALGAPSFPGDITDKLIF
CDR3nt: TGTGCTCTTGGGGCCCCCTCCTTTCCGGGGGATATCACCGATAAACTCATCTTT

v_gene: TRDV2
abundance: medium-sized
len: 18
j_gene: TRDJ3
d_gene: NA
CDR3aa: CACDTGGPFSWDTRQMFF
CDR3nt: TGTGCCTGTGACACCGGGGGACCCTTCTCCTGGGACACCCGACAGATGTTTTTC

v_gene: TRDV2
abundance: NA
len: 22
j_gene: TRDJ3
d_gene: TRDD3
CDR3aa: CACDTIDLLGDTGSWDTRQMFF
CDR3nt: TGTGCCTGTGACACGATCGACTTACTGGGGGATACTGGCTCCTGGGACACCCGACAGATGTTTTTC

v_gene: TRDV2
abundance: NA
len: 18
j_gene: TRDJ3
d_gene: TRDD3
CDR3aa: CACDSTGGYSWDTRQMFF
CDR3nt: TGTGCCTGTGACTCTACTGGGGGATACTCCTGGGACACCCGACAGATGTTTTTC

v_gene: TRDV2
abundance: few
len: 19
j_gene: TRDJ3
d_gene: NA
CDR3aa: CACDAMGATNSWDTRQMFF
CDR3nt: TGTGCCTGTGACGCCATGGGGGCTACAAACTCCTGGGACACCCGACAGATGTTTTTC